The next 22 T cell receptor beta chains were all read from a single sample in a study of shared clonotypes between healthy human individuals. Terminally differentiated effector memory CD45RA+ cells were excluded by CCR7 positive selection of CD45RO-negative cells. Libraries were prepared by immunoSEQ multiplex PCR; TCRdb keeps only in-frame clonotypes and omits some of them. The sample has over 2 million clones, approximately 95% seen once. The sequenced material came from naive CD8+ T cells sorted from blood. These receptors were collected from a man younger than 30 in good health.

This chain uses TRBV10-2 with TRBJ2-1; D not certain. Looked up from germline, CDR1 is WSHSY and CDR2 is SAAADI. The CDR3 extends over 15 amino acids. Trimming took off 3 bases at V and 1 base at J, with 10 bases between the two ends. This chain's CDR3 is CASSESSLSYNEQFF. CDR3 bases: TGCGCCAGCAGTGAATCATCATTATCCTACAATGAGCAGTTCTTC.

V gene TRBV2 combines with J gene TRBJ1-2; D is uncertain. Germline CDR1 is SNHLY and CDR2 is FYNNEI. Trimming left V 3 bases short and J 4 bases short, with 15 bases between. This CDR3 comprises 15 residues. Here the CDR3 reads CASSDWEGVSYGYTF. The CDR3 DNA reads TGTGCCAGCAGTGATTGGGAGGGTGTTTCCTATGGCTACACCTTC.

This chain joins TRBV6-5 and TRBJ2-2; tentatively, D is TRBD1 or TRBD2 (6 bases each). V dropped 0 bases and J dropped 7 bases, with 12 bases sitting between them. The CDR3 extends over 15 amino acids. Germline V CDR1 and CDR2: MNHEY, SVGAGI. CDR3 protein: CASSYSWGADGELFF. CDR3 DNA sequence: TGTGCCAGCAGTTACTCGTGGGGGGCGGACGGGGAGCTGTTTTTT.

V gene TRBV27 combines with J gene TRBJ2-1; D could derive from TRBD1 or TRBD2 (6 bases each). Per germline, CDR1 MNHEY and CDR2 SMNVEV (reference sequence). The CDR3 spans 16 residues. Trimming stripped 8 bases from V and 6 bases from J, with 23 bases between. DNA for the CDR3: TGTGCCAGCTCTTTAGGTCCGGGGGCCGGATTCAATGAGCAGTTCTTC. As protein: CASSLGPGAGFNEQFF.

This clone was detected only once. Here the CDR3 DNA reads TGTGCCAGCAGTTACCATCAGGGTAGTGGCACTGAAGCTTTCTTT. This sequence encodes CASSYHQGSGTEAFF. The chain recombines TRBV6-5 with TRBJ1-1, with TRBD1 as a possible D gene (5 bases). This CDR3 has 15 amino acids. Germline assignment: CDR1 MNHEY and CDR2 SVGAGI. Trimming stripped 2 bases from V and 4 bases from J, with 14 bases between.

This clone has only one observation. The chain couples TRBV12-5 to TRBJ2-1, with D possibly being TRBD2 (6 bases). V lost 4 bases to trimming and J lost 4 bases, with 14 bases between them. There are 15 residues in the CDR3. CDR1 is LGHNT, CDR2 FRNRAP, per germline. Here the CDR3 DNA reads TGTGCTAGTGGTTCGAGCTTAGCGGTTTACAATGAGCAGTTCTTC. Translating it yields CASGSSLAVYNEQFF.

Only one count was recorded for this clone. J is TRBJ2-7 and V is TRBV4-1; unclear D gene. Per the germline V gene, CDR1 is MGHRA and CDR2 is YSYEKL. The ends were cut back, 0 bases at V and 5 bases at J, with 14 bases in the middle. CDR3 length equals 15 residues. This CDR3 is CASSQDPFTLDEQYF. The CDR3 nucleotides are TGCGCCAGCAGCCAAGACCCCTTCACCCTAGACGAGCAGTACTTC.

V and J are TRBV29-1 and TRBJ2-7; TRBD2 is a possible D gene (5 bases). The CDR3 covers 12 residues. V lost 3 bases and J 4 bases, leaving 10 bases between the germline ends. Germline V gives CDR1 SQVTM, CDR2 ANQGSEA. The CDR3 protein is CSVEVGEYEQYF. The DNA of the CDR3 is TGCAGCGTTGAGGTGGGAGAATACGAGCAGTACTTC.

CDR3 protein: CSVGGQGVEQYF. DNA of the CDR3: TGCAGCGTTGGGGGGCAGGGAGTCGAGCAGTACTTC. The rearrangement links TRBV29-1 to TRBJ2-7; a weak D match, TRBD1 (6 bases). The CDR3 length is 12 residues. Germline-derived CDR1 and CDR2 are SQVTM and ANQGSEA. Trimming removed 4 bases from V and 6 bases from J, with 13 bases in between.

The V and J genes are TRBV5-1 and TRBJ2-3, with D tentatively TRBD2 (6 bases). This CDR3 is built from 16 residues. The germline CDR1 and CDR2 sequences are SGHRS and YFSETQ. With 7 bases removed from V and 0 bases from J, the gap between germline ends came to 18 bases. The CDR3 bases are TGCGCCAGCGCAATTGGGGGACTCCAGAGCACAGATACGCAGTATTTT. Translating gives CASAIGGLQSTDTQYF. Combining the CDR3 with reference TRBV5-1 and TRBJ2-3 gives the whole variable domain KAGVTQTPRYLIKTRGQQVTLSCSPISGHRSVSWYQQTPGQGLQFLFEYFSETQRNKGNFPGRFSGRQFSNSRSEMNVSTLELGDSALYLCASAIGGLQSTDTQYFGPGTRLTVL.

The genes are TRBV4-3 and TRBJ1-5, with a tentative D call TRBD1 (6 bases). V shed 1 base and J shed 1 base, with 8 bases lying between them. Germline lookup yields CDR1 LGHNA and CDR2 YSLEER. The CDR3 has 15 amino acids. The CDR3 sequence: CASSQVQGSNQPQHF. DNA for the CDR3: TGCGCCAGCAGCCAAGTCCAGGGGAGCAATCAGCCCCAGCATTTT.

The chain carries TRBV28 and TRBJ1-6; no clear D gene. Trimming took 8 bases from V and 0 from J, leaving 5 bases between them. The CDR3 runs to 13 residues. CDR1 is MDHEN, CDR2 SYDVKM, per germline. The CDR3 reads CASDSSYNSPLHF. CDR3 DNA: TGTGCCAGCGATAGCTCCTATAATTCACCCCTCCACTTT.

The J gene is TRBJ1-6, the V gene TRBV18; D is ambiguous. The CDR3 has 12 residues. Trimming stripped 8 bases from V and 8 bases from J, with 10 bases between. CDR1 is KGHSH and CDR2 is LQKENI in the germline V gene. The CDR3 DNA sequence: TGTGCCAGCCCGAACCATGATTCACCCCTCCACTTT. This codes for CASPNHDSPLHF.

This clone was seen a handful of times. V gene TRBV27 combines with J gene TRBJ1-1; 11 bases are shared with TRBD1. The germline V gene encodes CDR1 MNHEY and CDR2 SMNVEV (reference sequence). Trimming took 6 bases from V and 1 from J; bases not matched to a gene: 7. There are 16 residues in the CDR3. CDR3 nucleotides: TGTGCCAGCAGCCTGGACAGGGGGCGTGAGAACACTGAAGCTTTCTTT. This translates into CASSLDRGRENTEAFF.

The rearrangement links TRBV29-1 to TRBJ2-1; 9 bases align to TRBD1. Germline V gives CDR1 SQVTM, CDR2 ANQGSEA. The CDR3 has 15 amino acids. Trimming cost V 7 bases and J 3 bases; bases outside gene matches: 10. In DNA, the CDR3 is TGCAGCGCCCAACAGGGGGCAAACCACTACAATGAGCAGTTCTTC. Its protein is CSAQQGANHYNEQFF.

The rearrangement uses TRBV4-3 and TRBJ1-1; D remains ambiguous. Germline CDR1 LGHNA, CDR2 YSLEER. This CDR3 has 14 amino acids. V lost 1 base, J lost 1 base, and 7 bases lay in between. CDR3 in DNA: TGCGCCAGCAGCCAAGGGGATTCGAACACTGAAGCTTTCTTT. Its protein is CASSQGDSNTEAFF.

This clone was observed a single time. The chain carries TRBV9 and TRBJ2-1; D is unclear. The germline V and J ends were trimmed by 3 bases and 9 bases, with 10 bases remaining between them. The CDR3 length is 12 residues. Per germline, CDR1 SGDLS and CDR2 YYNGEE. The CDR3 DNA reads TGTGCCAGCAGCGGCGATCGAGGTGAGCAGTTCTTC. It codes for CASSGDRGEQFF.

The V gene is TRBV19, the J gene TRBJ1-1; D is perhaps TRBD1 (6 bases). The CDR3 loop spans 14 amino acids. From germline, CDR1 is LNHDA and CDR2 SQIVND (reference sequence). V lost 6 bases to trimming and J lost 1 base, with 12 bases between them. CDR3: CASRNREWNTEAFF. Here the CDR3 DNA reads TGTGCCAGTAGGAACAGGGAATGGAACACTGAAGCTTTCTTT.

Turning to this clone: Other DNA sequences in the sample encode the same CDR3. The chain joins TRBV5-1 to TRBJ2-7; D possibly corresponds to TRBD2 (6 bases). The CDR3 runs to 14 residues. CDR1 SGHRS and CDR2 YFSETQ come from the germline V gene. V lost 2 bases and J 1 base, leaving 10 bases between the germline ends. Here the CDR3 DNA reads TGCGCCAGCAGCTTCGGGGGAGGTTCCTACGAGCAGTACTTC. It codes for CASSFGGGSYEQYF. Using reference TRBV5-1 and TRBJ2-7 for the parts outside the CDR3, the full variable domain is KAGVTQTPRYLIKTRGQQVTLSCSPISGHRSVSWYQQTPGQGLQFLFEYFSETQRNKGNFPGRFSGRQFSNSRSEMNVSTLELGDSALYLCASSFGGGSYEQYFGPGTRLTVT.

This clone showed up just a few times. The chain employs TRBV5-1 and TRBJ2-5; D unclear. Germline V lookup: CDR1 SGHRS, CDR2 YFSETQ. The CDR3 loop spans 12 amino acids. V gave up 0 bases and J gave up 5 bases, with 5 bases separating them. In DNA, the CDR3 is TGCGCCAGCAGCTTGGCCTTCGAGACCCAGTACTTC. Protein: CASSLAFETQYF.

The chain joins TRBV6-1 to TRBJ1-2; 9 positions agree with TRBD1. The CDR3 sequence is 17 residues long. Trimming took 2 bases from V and 4 from J; bases not matched to a gene: 11. CDR1 MNHNS and CDR2 SASEGT come from the germline V gene. CDR3 sequence: CASSERRTGVSVYGYTF. The CDR3 DNA reads as TGTGCCAGCAGTGAACGAAGGACAGGGGTTTCGGTCTATGGCTACACCTTC.

The V and J genes are TRBV6-1 and TRBJ2-5; TRBD2 might be the D (6 bases). The V end lost 3 bases, the J end lost 5 bases, and 13 bases lay between the germline ends. Germline assignment: CDR1 MNHNS and CDR2 SASEGT. CDR3 size: 14 residues. CDR3: CASSDLALTETQYF. The CDR3, as DNA: TGTGCCAGCAGTGACCTAGCGTTGACGGAGACCCAGTACTTC.